This TCR beta chain was obtained from a study of breast tumors, draining lymph nodes, adjacent tissues. One entry per CDR3 protein, called by TCRdb with MiXCR from the multiplex PCR reads. The sample yields under 110,000 distinct CDR3 sequences, less than 40% seen once. Study-wide points: Luminal-like breast cancer showed significantly higher tumor–nontumor repertoire similarity than basal-like.

Between the trimmed V and J ends, which lost 0 bases and 2 bases, there was a span of 11 bases. The CDR3 is 15 amino acids. Looked up from germline, CDR1 is SGHDN and CDR2 is FVKESK. This clonotype has a count of ten or more. The antigen is not known. The lymph nodes were axillary draining lymph nodes from breast cancer patients. Specimen: axillary lymph node tissue. The chain joins TRBV14 to TRBJ2-7; D remains ambiguous. The sequence was collected from a female donor with breast cancer. Some clones in this sample may be carry-over from other donors' samples. The DNA for the CDR3 is TGTGCCAGCAGCCAAGAAATTGGCTACCCCTACGAGCAGTACTTC. Protein: CASSQEIGYPYEQYF. Full variable domain (missing parts from reference TRBV14 and TRBJ2-7): EAGVTQFPSHSVIEKGQTVTLRCDPISGHDNLYWYRRVMGKEIKFLLHFVKESKQDESGMPNNRFLAERTGGTYSTLKVQPAELEDSGVYFCASSQEIGYPYEQYFGPGTRLTVT.